The 24 T cell receptor beta chains below were found in one sample sequenced in a study of radiation and T cells in renal cell carcinoma. As for time point: blood 2 weeks post-SBRT. Specified treatment: 15 Gy SBRT to primary tumor, nephrectomy 4 weeks later. Only in-frame clones appear in the TCRdb table, and some are missing; sequencing was by immunoSEQ multiplex PCR. The sample holds about 150,000 clones, roughly 86% seen once. The input for sequencing was blood, taken from a patient whose treatment included radiotherapy and nephrectomy. These receptors were obtained from a woman aged 50 to 60 with renal cell carcinoma.

The V and J genes are TRBV6-5 and TRBJ1-4; D unresolved. Germline assignment: CDR1 MNHEY and CDR2 SVGAGI. The CDR3 length is 15 residues. V lost 0 bases and J 3 bases, leaving 8 bases between the germline ends. The chain's CDR3 is CASSYSEQSNEKLFF. The DNA of the CDR3 is TGTGCCAGCAGTTACTCGGAACAGTCTAATGAAAAACTGTTTTTT.

The chain links TRBV6-6 to TRBJ2-7; the match to TRBD2 covers 9 bases. This CDR3 has 15 amino acids. Germline V gene sequence: CDR1 MNHNY, CDR2 SVGAGI (reference sequence). The CDR3 here is CAPSGGPRRIYEQYF. The CDR3 nucleotides are TGTGCTCCAAGCGGGGGGCCCCGCCGAATCTACGAGCAGTACTTC.

The gene calls are TRBV11-1 and TRBJ2-3, with D unresolved. Germline V lookup: CDR1 SGHAT, CDR2 FQDESV (reference sequence). V lost 5 bases to trimming and J lost 2 bases, with 5 bases between them. This CDR3 region has 12 residues. The CDR3, as DNA: TGTGCCAGCAGCCAGCACACAGATACGCAGTATTTT. Its translation: CASSQHTDTQYF.

This clone appeared once. The J gene is TRBJ2-2, the V gene TRBV6-4, with D perhaps TRBD1 (7 bases). With 5 bases removed from V and 5 bases from J, the gap between germline ends came to 12 bases. The length of the CDR3 is 14 residues. Per germline, CDR1 MRHNA and CDR2 SNTAGT. CDR3 in DNA: TGTGCCAGCAGTTTATCAGGGGGGACCGGGGAGCTGTTTTTT. Translation: CASSLSGGTGELFF.

This chain connects TRBV5-8 to TRBJ2-1; TRBD2 is a possible D gene (5 bases). The length of the CDR3 is 14 residues. V lost 1 base and J 2 bases, leaving 7 bases between the germline ends. CDR1 SGHTS and CDR2 YDEGEE come from the germline V gene. DNA of the CDR3: TGTGCCAGCAGCTTGAAGAGGGCCTACAATGAGCAGTTCTTC. Protein: CASSLKRAYNEQFF.

V and J are TRBV2 and TRBJ1-5; no firm D call. The V end was cut by 8 bases, the J end by 2 bases, with 19 bases between. This CDR3 contains 16 residues. CDR1 is SNHLY and CDR2 is FYNNEI in the germline V gene. CDR3 protein: CASCPLTPRGNQPQHF. As DNA, the CDR3 is TGTGCCAGCTGCCCACTTACTCCCCGGGGCAATCAGCCCCAGCATTTT.

V is TRBV10-3 and J is TRBJ2-1; 10 bases are a match to TRBD2. The CDR3 has 15 amino acids. CDR1 is ENHRY and CDR2 is SYGVKD in the germline V gene. Unmatched junction bases numbered 7, after V lost 4 bases and J lost 7 bases. CDR3 bases: TGTGCCATCAGTGGTAGTAGCGGGGGGTCTAATGAGCAGTTCTTC. Its translation: CAISGSSGGSNEQFF.

The chain combines TRBV5-1 with TRBJ1-1, with D hard to call. This CDR3 contains 13 residues. Per germline, CDR1 SGHRS and CDR2 YFSETQ. V lost 3 bases and J lost 1, with 7 bases in between. CDR3 protein: CASSSPGNTEAFF. The CDR3, as DNA: TGCGCCAGCAGCTCACCAGGGAACACTGAAGCTTTCTTT.

The chain combines TRBV5-8 with TRBJ1-4; 9 nucleotides line up with TRBD1. V lost 4 bases and J lost 7; bases outside the gene matches: 14. This CDR3 is built from 17 residues. Germline CDR1 SGHTS, CDR2 YDEGEE. This CDR3 reads CASSASQYRGQIEKLFF. The CDR3 DNA reads as TGTGCCAGCAGCGCCAGTCAATACAGGGGGCAGATTGAAAAACTGTTTTTT.

V is TRBV4-1 and J is TRBJ2-3; 7 positions match TRBD1. The length of the CDR3 is 14 residues. The germline CDR1 and CDR2 sequences are MGHRA and YSYEKL. The V gene end was trimmed by 0 bases and the J gene end by 6 bases; junction bases not matched to a gene: 3. The chain's CDR3 is CASSQEPQGDTQYF. The CDR3 DNA is TGCGCCAGCAGCCAAGAGCCACAGGGGGATACGCAGTATTTT.

The chain carries TRBV30 and TRBJ1-6; 8 bases align to TRBD1. J was trimmed by 7 bases and V by 1 base; bases with no gene match: 3. The V gene's germline CDR1 is GTSNPN and CDR2 SVGIG (reference sequence). CDR3 length equals 14 residues. Written as DNA, the CDR3 is TGTGCCTGGAGTGGGGGACAGGTAAATTCACCCCTCCACTTT. Protein sequence: CAWSGGQVNSPLHF.

This clone showed up just once. V gene TRBV7-9 combines with J gene TRBJ1-5, with D unresolved. V gave up 3 bases and J gave up 7 bases, with 13 bases separating them. Germline CDR1 SEHNR, CDR2 FQNEAQ (reference sequence). The CDR3 covers 14 residues. In DNA, the CDR3 is TGTGCCAGCAGCTTCCTTGAGTCGGGCCAGCCCCAGCATTTT. Translating it yields CASSFLESGQPQHF.

This chain uses TRBV7-2 with TRBJ2-3; 8 nucleotides agree with TRBD2. Per germline, CDR1 SGHTA and CDR2 FQGNSA. The CDR3 has 17 amino acids. After removal of 5 bases from V and 4 bases from J, the junction contained 14 bases not matched to a gene. The CDR3 sequence: CASSRGGSGLAADTQYF. The CDR3 DNA follows: TGTGCCAGCAGCCGAGGGGGGAGCGGACTAGCTGCAGATACGCAGTATTTT.

This clone showed up just once. V is TRBV4-3 and J is TRBJ1-1, with TRBD1 as a possible D gene (5 bases). This CDR3 has 15 residues. Germline V gene sequence: CDR1 LGHNA, CDR2 YSLEER. The V and J ends lost 1 base and 5 bases respectively, with 14 bases between them. This CDR3 reads CASSQAPGDGTEAFF. The CDR3 nucleotides are TGCGCCAGCAGCCAAGCTCCGGGGGACGGAACTGAAGCTTTCTTT.

The chain is built from TRBV7-2 and TRBJ1-2; 9 nucleotides align to TRBD1. The germline V gene has CDR1 SGHTA and CDR2 FQGNSA. The CDR3 runs 15 residues. With V trimmed by 4 bases and J by 3 bases, 6 bases remained unmatched. The CDR3 is CASSSVDRGDYGYTF. CDR3 in DNA: TGTGCCAGCAGCTCGGTGGACAGGGGTGACTATGGCTACACCTTC.

This clone is a singleton in its sample. The V call is TRBV5-1, the J call TRBJ2-3; 15 bases fit TRBD2. The CDR3 has 15 residues. The junction had 3 bases not matched to a gene; V was cut back by 4 bases and J by 6 bases. CDR1 and CDR2 from the germline V gene are SGHRS and YFSETQ. DNA for the CDR3: TGCGCCAGCAGCGCGGGGACTAGCGGGGGGGATACGCAGTATTTT. It encodes CASSAGTSGGDTQYF.

The chain carries TRBV9 and TRBJ1-1; D not resolved. The V gene's germline CDR1 is SGDLS and CDR2 YYNGEE. The CDR3 has 13 residues. The V end lost 0 bases, the J end lost 4 bases, and 7 bases lay between the germline ends. The CDR3 nucleotides are TGTGCCAGCAGCGTAGGCTGGTCCACTGAAGCTTTCTTT. This sequence encodes CASSVGWSTEAFF.

This clone was observed many times. This rearrangement joins TRBV19 to TRBJ1-5, with a weak D call TRBD1 (6 bases). Trimming shortened V by 6 bases and J by 4 bases, and 16 bases separated the two germline ends. The germline V gene has CDR1 LNHDA and CDR2 SQIVND (reference sequence). This CDR3 spans 15 amino acids. CDR3 loop: CASSPGTSGNQPQHF. The CDR3 DNA follows: TGTGCCAGTAGCCCCGGGACATCGGGAAATCAGCCCCAGCATTTT.

The DNA for the CDR3 is TGTGCCAGCAGCGTAGGTGCGGGGGGGAACACCGGGGAGCTGTTTTTT. Amino acid sequence: CASSVGAGGNTGELFF. The gene calls are TRBV9 and TRBJ2-2; 8 bases are shared with TRBD2. The CDR3 is made up of 16 amino acids. The V gene's germline CDR1 is SGDLS and CDR2 YYNGEE. V gave up 0 bases and J gave up 1 base; unmatched junction bases: 2.

V is TRBV5-1 and J is TRBJ1-4; 9 nucleotides align to TRBD1. Trimming at V came to 3 bases and at J to 7 bases, leaving 7 bases not matched to a gene. Germline CDR1 and CDR2: SGHRS and YFSETQ. The CDR3 sequence is 15 residues long. The CDR3 sequence is CASSWDTGGGEKLFF. CDR3 DNA: TGCGCCAGCAGCTGGGATACAGGGGGCGGTGAAAAACTGTTTTTT.

CDR3 bases: TGTGCCATCAGTAAACTAGCGGGGGAAGGAGAGACCCAGTACTTC. This codes for CAISKLAGEGETQYF. The rearrangement uses TRBV10-3 and TRBJ2-5; 11 nucleotides match TRBD2. Losses at the gene ends were 5 bases for V and 4 bases for J; bases not matched to a gene: 6. This CDR3 region has 15 residues. Germline CDR1 ENHRY, CDR2 SYGVKD.

This clone showed up just a few times. The rearrangement joins TRBV5-4 to TRBJ1-2; D not resolved. Germline V gene lookup returns CDR1 SGHNT and CDR2 YYREEE (reference sequence). V lost 4 bases and J 5 bases, leaving 15 bases between the germline ends. This CDR3 comprises 14 residues. This chain's CDR3 is CASSPYLTDYGYTF. The CDR3 DNA follows: TGTGCCAGCAGCCCCTACCTCACGGATTATGGCTACACCTTC.

The V call is TRBV7-9, the J call TRBJ1-2; 10 bases fit TRBD1. J was trimmed by 6 bases and V by 2 bases; bases with no gene match: 6. The CDR3 runs to 15 residues. Germline CDR1 SEHNR, CDR2 FQNEAQ (reference sequence). This chain's CDR3 is CASSLQTGGYDGYTF. For the CDR3, the DNA is TGTGCCAGCAGCTTACAGACAGGGGGCTACGATGGCTACACCTTC.

This clone occurred a few times. The chain uses TRBV30 and TRBJ1-1; D not certain. Germline lookup yields CDR1 GTSNPN and CDR2 SVGIG (reference sequence). V was cut by 3 bases and J by 1 base, with 3 bases left in between. CDR3 size: 11 residues. In DNA, the CDR3 is TGTGCCTGGAGAGGGAACACTGAAGCTTTCTTT. Residues: CAWRGNTEAFF.